The present TCR beta chain was sequenced within a study of shared clonotypes between healthy human individuals. Repertoires were generated with immunoSEQ multiplex PCR, while TCRdb's copy carries only in-frame clones and drops some. Seen here are about a million clones, approximately 80% observed once, and the top ten hold 0.7% to 0.95%. This clone has just a few counts. V shed 6 bases and J shed 4 bases, with 13 bases lying between them. This CDR3 is 13 amino acids long. Germline values: CDR1 GTSNPN, CDR2 SVGIG (reference sequence). The chain carries TRBV30 and TRBJ2-1; D remains unclear. Specimen: memory CD4+ T cells from PBMCs. Subset denoted: CD45RA-negative fraction. This clonotype originated in a man aged 18-30 years in good health. Some clones in this sample may be carry-over from other donors' samples. CDR3 amino acids: CACTRASYNEQFF. CDR3 DNA sequence: TGTGCCTGTACAAGGGCTAGTTACAATGAGCAGTTCTTC.